This T cell receptor beta chain stems from a study of cytomegalovirus exposure and HLA in healthy donors. The CDR3 spans 12 residues. Trimming removed 5 bases from V and 9 bases from J, with 11 bases in between. The V gene's germline CDR1 is MDHEN and CDR2 SYDVKM. Primers included in the PCR were 60 Vbeta and 13 Jbeta primers. Assay: immunoSEQ multiplex PCR; the TCRdb copy retains only in-frame clones and omits some. The table lists about 200,000 clones, 75% to 90% of them singletons. Specimen: PBMCs. J is TRBJ1-5 and V is TRBV28, with D unclear. This TCR derives from a boy aged 2 to 9 in good health and CMV-seronegative. CDR3 sequence: CASSPETGPQHF. As DNA, the CDR3 is TGTGCCAGCAGTCCCGAGACTGGGCCCCAGCATTTT.